A single sample gave rise to the 21 T cell receptor beta chains below, sequenced in a study of shared clonotypes between healthy human individuals. Assay: immunoSEQ multiplex PCR; the TCRdb copy retains only in-frame clones and omits some. This sample carries about 110,000 clones, roughly 66% of them seen once, and the ten largest clones take roughly 22%. Sequencing was done on a sample of memory CD8+ T cells sorted from blood. Subset reported: CD45RO+ cells pooled with CCR7-negative TemRA cells. The receptors here all came from a woman in her twenties or thirties in good health.

The chain is built from TRBV19 and TRBJ2-6; 7 bases are shared with TRBD1. The CDR3 contains 15 residues. Germline assignment: CDR1 LNHDA and CDR2 SQIVND (reference sequence). With V trimmed by 10 bases and J by 0 bases, 6 bases remained unmatched. CDR3 nucleotide sequence: TGTGCCACCAAACAGGGGCACTCTGGGGCCAACGTCCTGACTTTC. Its translation is CATKQGHSGANVLTF.

In its sample, this clone was seen a few times. This chain joins TRBV4-1 and TRBJ1-1; maybe TRBD1 (6 bases). CDR1 and CDR2 (germline): MGHRA, YSYEKL. This CDR3 is built from 14 residues. V lost 1 base and J 5 bases, leaving 11 bases between the germline ends. The CDR3 reads CASSQGTGWTEAFF. The DNA for the CDR3 is TGCGCCAGCAGCCAAGGAACAGGGTGGACTGAAGCTTTCTTT.

Only a few counts were recorded for this clone. V usage is TRBV19 and J usage is TRBJ2-5; 9 nucleotides agree with TRBD1. This CDR3 is 14 amino acids long. The germline V gene has CDR1 LNHDA and CDR2 SQIVND (reference sequence). V lost 4 bases and J lost 4; bases outside the gene matches: 4. CDR3: CASSRQGVVETQYF. The DNA for the CDR3 is TGTGCCAGTAGTAGACAGGGGGTGGTAGAGACCCAGTACTTC.

The rearrangement uses TRBV6-1 and TRBJ1-2; TRBD1 might be the D (5 bases). This CDR3 spans 15 amino acids. The germline CDR1 and CDR2 sequences are MNHNS and SASEGT. The V and J ends lost 6 bases and 7 bases respectively, with 21 bases between them. The CDR3 sequence: CASRTLSGGRSGYTF. The CDR3 region has the DNA TGTGCCAGCAGGACTCTCAGTGGGGGAAGAAGTGGCTACACCTTC.

The chain carries TRBV13 and TRBJ2-7, with D perhaps being TRBD1 or TRBD2 (6 bases each). Germline values: CDR1 PRHDT, CDR2 FYEKMQ (reference sequence). The CDR3 has 16 residues. Trimming took 1 base from V and 0 from J, leaving 13 bases between them. The chain's CDR3 is CASSLEGDSGSYEQYF. The CDR3 DNA is TGTGCCAGCAGCTTAGAGGGGGACTCCGGCTCCTACGAGCAGTACTTC.

This clone has a single count. The chain carries TRBV4-1 and TRBJ1-3; D remains unclear. V shed 0 bases and J shed 0 bases, with 18 bases lying between them. Germline-derived CDR1 and CDR2 are MGHRA and YSYEKL. The CDR3 covers 19 residues. Written as DNA, the CDR3 is TGCGCCAGCAGCCAAGATAGGGCTAGTGGGGAGAGCTCTGGAAACACCATATATTTT. Protein sequence: CASSQDRASGESSGNTIYF.

The chain uses TRBV11-1 and TRBJ2-7; 8 bases match TRBD2. Germline CDR1 and CDR2: SGHAT and FQDESV (reference sequence). With V trimmed by 5 bases and J by 1 base, 16 bases remained unmatched. This CDR3 contains 18 residues. The CDR3 reads CASSPHYGRLALSYEQYF. CDR3 DNA: TGTGCCAGCAGCCCGCACTATGGTAGACTAGCGTTGTCCTACGAGCAGTACTTC.

Concerning this clone itself: One junction end disagrees with the germline gene, perhaps due to a read error. J is TRBJ2-7 and V is TRBV4-1; D may be TRBD2 (5 bases). Germline CDR1 reads MGHRA; CDR2 reads YSYEKL. This CDR3 has 15 amino acids. CDR3 coding DNA: TGTGCCAGCAGCCAAGAGGGCGCTAGCTCCTACGAGCAGTACTTC. Its protein product is CASSQEGASSYEQYF.

This clone showed up just a few times. The V and J genes are TRBV29-1 and TRBJ2-7; 9 nucleotides match TRBD1. This CDR3 is 15 amino acids long. J was trimmed by 6 bases and V by 4 bases; bases with no gene match: 13. The germline V gene has CDR1 SQVTM and CDR2 ANQGSEA. CDR3 protein: CSVGMIGTGSSEQYF. DNA of the CDR3: TGCAGCGTTGGAATGATAGGGACAGGGAGTTCCGAGCAGTACTTC.

The CDR3 region is CASKRAASGANVLTF. The CDR3, as DNA: TGCGCCAGCAAGAGGGCGGCCTCTGGGGCCAACGTCCTGACTTTC. The chain has TRBV5-1 and TRBJ2-6; D possibly corresponds to TRBD2 (5 bases). The CDR3 runs 15 residues. CDR1 SGHRS and CDR2 YFSETQ come from the germline V gene. Trimming shortened V by 6 bases and J by 0 bases, and 10 bases separated the two germline ends.

J is TRBJ2-7 and V is TRBV29-1; 10 bases align to TRBD2. CDR3 length: 12 amino acids. V was clipped by 4 bases and J by 11 bases; unmatched bases: 8. Per the germline V gene, CDR1 is SQVTM and CDR2 is ANQGSEA. The CDR3 reads CSVGASGRVEYF. CDR3 nucleotides: TGCAGCGTTGGCGCTAGCGGGAGAGTGGAGTACTTC.

The gene calls are TRBV19 and TRBJ1-2, with 7 bases fitting TRBD1. This CDR3 has 17 residues. Per germline, CDR1 LNHDA and CDR2 SQIVND (reference sequence). The trim removed 5 bases at V and 2 bases at J, leaving 14 bases unmatched. CDR3 sequence reads: CASSEQPPGQSNYGYTF. CDR3 coding DNA: TGTGCCAGTAGTGAACAACCACCGGGACAGTCAAACTATGGCTACACCTTC. Full variable domain (rest looked up from reference TRBV19 and TRBJ1-2): DGGITQSPKYLFRKEGQNVTLSCEQNLNHDAMYWYRQDPGQGLRLIYYSQIVNDFQKGDIAEGYSVSREKKESFPLTVTSAQKNPTAFYLCASSEQPPGQSNYGYTFGSGTRLTVV.

The chain carries TRBV7-6 and TRBJ1-5, with a weak D call TRBD1 (6 bases). Trimming took 1 base from V and 7 from J, leaving 17 bases between them. Germline lookup yields CDR1 SGHVS and CDR2 FNYEAQ. This CDR3 is built from 16 residues. The CDR3 nucleotides are TGTGCCAGCAGCTTAGGGTCTCCAGGGGTAGGGCAGCCCCAGCATTTT. Translation: CASSLGSPGVGQPQHF.

This clone has only a few counts. The chain recombines TRBV11-2 with TRBJ2-7; D possibly corresponds to TRBD2 (5 bases). Germline assignment: CDR1 SGHAT and CDR2 FQNNGV. The CDR3 spans 12 residues. The germline V and J ends were trimmed by 4 bases and 6 bases, with 10 bases remaining between them. The CDR3 here is CASSSEVVEQYF. CDR3 in DNA: TGTGCCAGCAGCTCGGAGGTGGTCGAGCAGTACTTC.

Remarks on this clone: It differs at one base from a far larger clone, so likely a read error. This rearrangement joins TRBV13 to TRBJ2-7; TRBD2 agrees at 8 bases. The CDR3 extends over 15 amino acids. J was trimmed by 7 bases and V by 5 bases; bases with no gene match: 13. Per the germline V gene, CDR1 is PRHDT and CDR2 is FYEKMQ (reference sequence). The CDR3: CASSPPGSGSREQYF. Written as DNA, the CDR3 is TGTGCCAGCAGCCCGCCGGGGAGCGGGAGCCGGGAGCAGTACTTC.

The V call is TRBV4-1, the J call TRBJ2-3; 8 bases line up with TRBD1. CDR1 and CDR2 from the germline V gene are MGHRA and YSYEKL. J was trimmed by 3 bases and V by 3 bases; bases with no gene match: 5. This CDR3 spans 15 amino acids. CDR3 sequence: CASSHGQGSTDTQYF. The CDR3 DNA reads as TGCGCCAGCAGCCATGGACAGGGTAGTACAGATACGCAGTATTTT.

This clone was seen just once. V usage is TRBV4-1 and J usage is TRBJ2-1, with TRBD2 identical over 7 bases. This CDR3 region has 14 residues. From germline, CDR1 is MGHRA and CDR2 YSYEKL. Germline trimming cut 4 bases from V and 5 bases from J; bases unmatched to any gene: 5. CDR3 amino acids: CASSPQRGDNEQFF. CDR3 sequence (DNA): TGCGCCAGCAGCCCCCAACGGGGGGACAATGAGCAGTTCTTC.

The rearrangement joins TRBV9 to TRBJ2-7, with D possibly TRBD1 on 5 matching bases. V dropped 0 bases and J dropped 1 base, with 11 bases sitting between them. From germline, CDR1 is SGDLS and CDR2 YYNGEE. The CDR3 extends over 15 amino acids. As DNA, the CDR3 is TGTGCCAGCAGCGTAGTAATCAGGGCATCCTACGAGCAGTACTTC. Its translation is CASSVVIRASYEQYF.

This chain links TRBV19 with TRBJ1-5; D unresolved. CDR1 is LNHDA, CDR2 SQIVND, per germline (reference sequence). The CDR3 spans 13 residues. Trimming shortened V by 3 bases and J by 4 bases, and 7 bases separated the two germline ends. For the CDR3, the DNA is TGTGCCAGTAGTATGACCAATAATCAGCCCCAGCATTTT. Translating it yields CASSMTNNQPQHF.

CDR3 loop: CAISDLPSGSYEQYF. CDR3 coding DNA: TGTGCCATCAGTGATCTGCCTAGCGGGAGCTACGAGCAGTACTTC. The chain uses TRBV10-3 and TRBJ2-7, with 10 nucleotides matching TRBD2. The V gene end was trimmed by 3 bases and the J gene end by 3 bases; junction bases not matched to a gene: 5. The CDR3 extends over 15 amino acids. Looked up from germline, CDR1 is ENHRY and CDR2 is SYGVKD.

The chain is built from TRBV11-3 and TRBJ2-1, with TRBD2 matching 7 bases. The CDR3 sequence is 15 residues long. Germline V gene sequence: CDR1 SGHNT, CDR2 YENEEA. V gave up 4 bases and J gave up 2 bases; unmatched junction bases: 5. The CDR3 DNA follows: TGTGCCAGCAGCTCCGCGGGAGTACCCTACAATGAGCAGTTCTTC. Translating it yields CASSSAGVPYNEQFF.